The next 15 T cell receptor beta chains were all read from a single sample in a study of T cell repertoires in cytomegalovirus infection. These receptors have no identified antigens. One entry per CDR3 protein, called by TCRdb with MiXCR from the reads. The sample has hundreds of thousands of distinct CDR3 sequences, roughly 43% seen once; the top ten hold 43%. Sequences were derived from cultured PBMCs, sampled from culture after CMV antigen stimulation. The receptors were gathered from a human donor in good health (CMV status not recorded). Some clones in this sample may be carry-over from other donors' samples.

The chain is built from TRBV5-4 and TRBJ2-4; 8 bases fit TRBD2. V gave up 3 bases and J gave up 7 bases; unmatched junction bases: 6. Germline lookup yields CDR1 SGHNT and CDR2 YYREEE (reference sequence). The CDR3 totals 14 residues. CDR3 residues: CASSSGLAANIQYF. CDR3 coding DNA: TGTGCCAGCAGCTCCGGACTAGCTGCCAACATTCAGTACTTC.

This clonotype was seen only once. The chain employs TRBV12-5 and TRBJ1-1; D gene ambiguous. With 1 base removed from V and 3 bases from J, the gap between germline ends came to 6 bases. The CDR3 extends over 13 amino acids. Per the germline V gene, CDR1 is LGHNT and CDR2 is FRNRAP. CDR3 loop: CASGLDSYTEAFF. The CDR3 nucleotides are TGTGCTAGTGGTTTGGACAGTTACACTGAAGCTTTCTTT.

V gene TRBV28 combines with J gene TRBJ1-5; D gene uncertain. Germline loops: CDR1 MDHEN, CDR2 SYDVKM. V was clipped by 3 bases and J by 4 bases, with 13 bases between them. This CDR3 is built from 15 residues. CDR3 coding DNA: TGTGCCAGCAGTTTTATGCCAAACCAAAATCAGCCCCAGCATTTT. Its translation is CASSFMPNQNQPQHF.

The chain is built from TRBV5-4 and TRBJ2-5; D is ambiguous. Trimming removed 3 bases at V and 1 base at J, with 10 bases between. This CDR3 is built from 14 residues. Germline V gene lookup returns CDR1 SGHNT and CDR2 YYREEE (reference sequence). The CDR3 reads CASSSPRAQETQYF. The CDR3 bases are TGTGCCAGCAGCTCCCCCCGGGCCCAAGAGACCCAGTACTTC.

The gene calls are TRBV10-3 and TRBJ2-3, with TRBD2 matching over 16 bases. Trimming cost V 6 bases and J 6 bases; bases outside gene matches: 9. CDR3 size: 17 residues. The V gene's germline CDR1 is ENHRY and CDR2 SYGVKD. CDR3 nucleotides: TGTGCCATCAGAGGGACTAGCGGGAGGGCCACCTGGGATACGCAGTATTTT. The encoded protein is CAIRGTSGRATWDTQYF.

The rearrangement links TRBV7-4 to TRBJ2-7; TRBD2 agrees at 9 bases. V lost 9 bases and J lost 2; bases outside the gene matches: 14. This CDR3 comprises 16 residues. In germline, CDR1 is SGHVT, CDR2 SQSDAQ. The CDR3 is CASFVGGRGPTYEQYF. The CDR3 DNA reads as TGTGCCAGTTTTGTCGGCGGGAGGGGCCCCACCTACGAGCAGTACTTC.

The chain employs TRBV15 and TRBJ2-7; 8 nucleotides agree with TRBD2. This CDR3 spans 18 amino acids. V lost 0 bases, J lost 5 bases, and 15 bases stayed unmatched. CDR1 is LNHNV and CDR2 is YYDKDF in the germline V gene (reference sequence). The CDR3 DNA is TGTGCCACCAGCAGAGATTTCTTGGGAGCGGGAGACCCCCACGAGCAGTACTTC. This encodes CATSRDFLGAGDPHEQYF.

This chain uses TRBV7-2 with TRBJ1-1; 7 nucleotides line up with TRBD1. Germline assignment: CDR1 SGHTA and CDR2 FQGNSA. The CDR3 runs to 16 residues. The V gene end was trimmed by 2 bases and the J gene end by 3 bases; junction bases not matched to a gene: 9. CDR3 protein: CASSLWAGGRDTEAFF. CDR3 coding DNA: TGTGCCAGCAGCTTATGGGCAGGGGGGAGGGACACTGAAGCTTTCTTT.

This clonotype was recorded only once. The chain joins TRBV6-6 to TRBJ2-7; unclear D gene. V lost 6 bases, J lost 5 bases, and 11 bases lay in between. CDR3 length: 12 amino acids. Per the germline V gene, CDR1 is MNHNY and CDR2 is SVGAGI (reference sequence). The CDR3 coding sequence is TGTGCCAGCAGCCGGGCCCCCAACGAGCAGTACTTC. Translated, it gives CASSRAPNEQYF.

J is TRBJ2-7 and V is TRBV18, with D tentatively TRBD1 or TRBD2 (5 bases each). This CDR3 has 15 residues. Per the germline V gene, CDR1 is KGHSH and CDR2 is LQKENI. V was cut by 2 bases and J by 1 base, with 12 bases left in between. The CDR3 DNA reads as TGTGCCAGCTCACCAGGGGCAACTAGTTCCTACGAGCAGTACTTC. This gives the protein CASSPGATSSYEQYF.

This clonotype was found a few times. The chain carries TRBV12-3 or TRBV12-4 and TRBJ2-5; 7 bases match TRBD1. CDR3 size: 15 residues. J was trimmed by 3 bases and V by 6 bases; bases with no gene match: 10. The CDR3 spells CASSPGGQIKETQYF. As DNA, the CDR3 is TGTGCCAGCAGCCCTGGGGGACAGATTAAAGAGACCCAGTACTTC.

J is TRBJ2-6 and V is TRBV27; TRBD2 agrees at 8 bases. J gave up 1 base and V 3 bases, and 5 bases lay outside the gene matches. Germline values: CDR1 MNHEY, CDR2 SMNVEV (reference sequence). This CDR3 spans 17 amino acids. CDR3 in DNA: TGTGCCAGCAGTTTCGGGAGGGCCGGTTCTGGGGCCAACGTCCTGACTTTC. It is translated as CASSFGRAGSGANVLTF.

The V call is TRBV6-1, the J call TRBJ2-3; D is ambiguous. From germline, CDR1 is MNHNS and CDR2 SASEGT. V lost 1 base to trimming and J lost 5 bases, with 10 bases between them. The CDR3 contains 14 residues. The CDR3 DNA is TGTGCCAGCAGTGAAGGCCCCGTGAGAGATACGCAGTATTTT. Its translation: CASSEGPVRDTQYF.

The chain employs TRBV3-1 and TRBJ2-1; TRBD2 matches 9 bases. Per the germline V gene, CDR1 is LGHDT and CDR2 is YNNKEL (reference sequence). J gave up 2 bases and V 0 bases, and 8 bases lay outside the gene matches. This CDR3 region has 18 residues. CDR3 region: CASSQELAGFGTYNEQFF. In DNA, the CDR3 is TGTGCCAGCAGCCAAGAACTAGCGGGCTTCGGGACCTACAATGAGCAGTTCTTC.

The J gene is TRBJ2-1, the V gene TRBV5-6, with D tentatively TRBD2 (5 bases). Trimming removed 3 bases at V and 0 bases at J, with 16 bases between. CDR1 SGHDT and CDR2 YYEEEE come from the germline V gene. The CDR3 runs to 17 residues. CDR3 DNA: TGTGCCAGCAGCTCGGTGGCTAGCTGGGACTCCTACAATGAGCAGTTCTTC. Protein sequence: CASSSVASWDSYNEQFF.